The clone carrying this T cell receptor (beta chain) was seen a single time. Other DNA sequences from this sample encode an identical CDR3 as well. Sequencing was performed with immunoSEQ multiplex PCR; in TCRdb, only in-frame clones are kept and a portion is missing. Of some 74,000 clones in the sample, approximately 91% were seen once. The data derive from a study of control samples from healthy donors and cancer patients. Germline-derived CDR1 and CDR2 are SGDLS and YYNGEE. The CDR3 is made up of 14 amino acids. V lost 3 bases and J 0 bases, leaving 8 bases between the germline ends. The origin of this receptor is a woman in her forties or fifties in good health. V is TRBV9 and J is TRBJ2-3; D call uncertain. Sequenced: blood. For the CDR3, the DNA is TGTGCCAGCAGCGCCTCACGTAGCACAGATACGCAGTATTTT. Amino acids: CASSASRSTDTQYF.